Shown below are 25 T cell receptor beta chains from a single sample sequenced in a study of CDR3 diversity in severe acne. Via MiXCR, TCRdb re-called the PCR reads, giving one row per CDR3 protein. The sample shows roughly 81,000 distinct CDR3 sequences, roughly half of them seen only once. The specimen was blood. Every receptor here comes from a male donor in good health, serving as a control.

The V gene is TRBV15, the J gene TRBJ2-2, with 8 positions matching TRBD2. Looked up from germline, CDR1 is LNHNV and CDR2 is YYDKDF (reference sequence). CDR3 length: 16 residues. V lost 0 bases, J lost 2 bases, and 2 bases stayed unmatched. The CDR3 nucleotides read TGTGCCACCAGCAGAGAAACTAGCGGAAACACCGGGGAGCTGTTTTTT. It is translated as CATSRETSGNTGELFF.

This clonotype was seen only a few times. The CDR3, as DNA: TGTGCCAGCAGCGGCTGGGGATTGGACCAAGAGACCCAGTACTTC. Translation: CASSGWGLDQETQYF. V is TRBV5-6 and J is TRBJ2-5, with D uncertain. The CDR3 length is 15 residues. The germline V gene encodes CDR1 SGHDT and CDR2 YYEEEE. Deletions cut 4 bases from V and 0 bases from J, with 13 bases between.

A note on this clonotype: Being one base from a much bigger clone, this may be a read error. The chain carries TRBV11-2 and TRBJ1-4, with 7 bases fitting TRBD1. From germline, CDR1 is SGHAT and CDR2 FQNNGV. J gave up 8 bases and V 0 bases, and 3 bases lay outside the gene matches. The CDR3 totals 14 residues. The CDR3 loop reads CASSLEGGREKLFF. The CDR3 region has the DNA TGTGCCAGCAGCTTAGAAGGGGGCCGGGAAAAACTGTTTTTT.

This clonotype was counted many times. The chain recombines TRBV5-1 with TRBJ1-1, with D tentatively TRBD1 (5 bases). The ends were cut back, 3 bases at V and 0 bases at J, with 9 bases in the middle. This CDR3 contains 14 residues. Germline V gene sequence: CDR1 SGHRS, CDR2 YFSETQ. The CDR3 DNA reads TGCGCCAGCAGCTATATGGGGCTGAACACTGAAGCTTTCTTT. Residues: CASSYMGLNTEAFF.

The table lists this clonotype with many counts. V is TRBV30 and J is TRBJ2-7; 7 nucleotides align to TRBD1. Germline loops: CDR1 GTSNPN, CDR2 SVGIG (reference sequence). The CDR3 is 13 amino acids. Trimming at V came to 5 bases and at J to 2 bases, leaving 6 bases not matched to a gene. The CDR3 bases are TGTGCCTGGGTAGGGACAGAGACCTACGAGCAGTACTTC. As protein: CAWVGTETYEQYF.

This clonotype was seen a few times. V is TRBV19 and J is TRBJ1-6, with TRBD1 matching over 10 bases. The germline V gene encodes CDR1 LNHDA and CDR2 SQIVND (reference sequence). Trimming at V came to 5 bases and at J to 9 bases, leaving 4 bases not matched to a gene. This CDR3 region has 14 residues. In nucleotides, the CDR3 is TGTGCCAGTAGTTTGGGACAGGGGCGTTCACCCCTCCACTTT. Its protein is CASSLGQGRSPLHF.

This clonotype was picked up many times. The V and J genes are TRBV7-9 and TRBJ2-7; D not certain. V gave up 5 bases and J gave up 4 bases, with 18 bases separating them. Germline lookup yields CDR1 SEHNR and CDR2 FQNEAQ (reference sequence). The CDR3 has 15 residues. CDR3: CASSPRVHGSYEQYF. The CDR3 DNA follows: TGTGCCAGCAGCCCCCGGGTTCATGGATCTTACGAGCAGTACTTC.

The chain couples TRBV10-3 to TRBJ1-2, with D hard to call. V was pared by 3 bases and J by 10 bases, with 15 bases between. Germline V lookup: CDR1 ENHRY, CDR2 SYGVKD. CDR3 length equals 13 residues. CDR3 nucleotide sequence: TGTGCCATCAGTGACCCGGGCCCAAAGGACTACACCTTC. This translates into CAISDPGPKDYTF.

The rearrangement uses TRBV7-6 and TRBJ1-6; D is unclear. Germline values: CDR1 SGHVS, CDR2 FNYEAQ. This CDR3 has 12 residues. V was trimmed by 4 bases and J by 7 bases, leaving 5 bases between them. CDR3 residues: CASSCSNSPLHF. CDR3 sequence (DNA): TGTGCCAGCAGCTGCTCCAATTCACCCCTCCACTTT.

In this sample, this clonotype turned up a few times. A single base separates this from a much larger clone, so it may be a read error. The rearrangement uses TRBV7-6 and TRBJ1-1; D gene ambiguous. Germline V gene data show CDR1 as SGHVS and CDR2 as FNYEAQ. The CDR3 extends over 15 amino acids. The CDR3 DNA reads TGTGCCAGCAGCTTAGTTGGCAGCATGAACACTGAAGCTCTCTTT. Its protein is CASSLVGSMNTEALF.

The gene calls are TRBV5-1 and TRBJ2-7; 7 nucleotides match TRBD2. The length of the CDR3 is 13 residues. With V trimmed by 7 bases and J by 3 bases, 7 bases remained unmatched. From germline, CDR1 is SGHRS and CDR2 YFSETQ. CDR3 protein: CASSRGEGYEQYF. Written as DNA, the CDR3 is TGCGCCAGCTCACGAGGGGAGGGCTACGAGCAGTACTTC.

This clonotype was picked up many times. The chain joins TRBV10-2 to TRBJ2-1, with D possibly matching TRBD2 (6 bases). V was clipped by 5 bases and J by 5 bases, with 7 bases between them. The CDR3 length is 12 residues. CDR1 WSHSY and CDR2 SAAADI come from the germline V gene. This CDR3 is CASSSSDNEQFF. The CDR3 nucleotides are TGCGCCAGCAGTTCTAGCGACAATGAGCAGTTCTTC.

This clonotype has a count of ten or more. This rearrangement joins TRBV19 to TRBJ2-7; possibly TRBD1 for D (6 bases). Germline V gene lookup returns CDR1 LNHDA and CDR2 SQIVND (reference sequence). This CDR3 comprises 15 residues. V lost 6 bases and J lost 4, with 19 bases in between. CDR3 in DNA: TGTGCCAGTAGAAGGACCTCAGGGGTGGGTTACGAGCAGTACTTC. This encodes CASRRTSGVGYEQYF.

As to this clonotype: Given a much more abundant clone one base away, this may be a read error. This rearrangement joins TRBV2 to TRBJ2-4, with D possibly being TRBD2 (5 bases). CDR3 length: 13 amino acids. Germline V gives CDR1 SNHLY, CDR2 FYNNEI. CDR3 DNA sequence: TGTGCCAGAAAAGATCTAGCCAAAAACACTCAGTACTTC. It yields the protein CARKDLAKNTQYF.

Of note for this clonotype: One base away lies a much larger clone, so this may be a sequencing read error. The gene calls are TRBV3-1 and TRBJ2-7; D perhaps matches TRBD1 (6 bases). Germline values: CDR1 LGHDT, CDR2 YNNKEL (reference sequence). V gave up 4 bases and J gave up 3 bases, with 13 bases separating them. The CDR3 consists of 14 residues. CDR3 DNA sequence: TGTGCCAGCAGCCCCCGGACAGAGCTCTACGAGCAGTACTTC. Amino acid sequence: CASSPRTELYEQYF.

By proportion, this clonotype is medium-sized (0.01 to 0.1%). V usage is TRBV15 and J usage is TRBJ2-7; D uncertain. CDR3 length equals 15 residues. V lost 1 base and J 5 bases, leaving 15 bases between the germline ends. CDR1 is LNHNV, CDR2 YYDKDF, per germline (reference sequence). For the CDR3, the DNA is TGTGCCACCAGCAGAGCTTCTTCAAGCAGGAACGAGCAGTACTTC. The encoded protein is CATSRASSSRNEQYF.

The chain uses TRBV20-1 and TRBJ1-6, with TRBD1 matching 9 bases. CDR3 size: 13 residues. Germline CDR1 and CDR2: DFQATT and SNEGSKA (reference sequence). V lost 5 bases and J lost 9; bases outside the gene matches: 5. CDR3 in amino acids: CSASGQGSSPLHF. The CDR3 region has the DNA TGCAGTGCTTCGGGACAGGGTAGTTCACCCCTCCACTTT.

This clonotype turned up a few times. DNA of the CDR3: TGTGCCAGCAGTTTCTATGCAAGGATCTATGGCTACACCTTC. Translating gives CASSFYARIYGYTF. The chain carries TRBV5-4 and TRBJ1-2, with unresolved D. CDR3 length: 14 amino acids. CDR1 and CDR2 from the germline V gene are SGHNT and YYREEE (reference sequence). The germline V and J ends were trimmed by 5 bases and 4 bases, with 15 bases remaining between them.

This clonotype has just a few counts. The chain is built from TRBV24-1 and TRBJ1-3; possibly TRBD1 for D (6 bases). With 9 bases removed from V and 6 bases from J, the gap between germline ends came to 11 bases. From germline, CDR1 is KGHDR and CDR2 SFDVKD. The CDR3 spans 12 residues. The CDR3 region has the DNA TGTGCCACCCGGGACACCTCAAACACCATATATTTT. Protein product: CATRDTSNTIYF.

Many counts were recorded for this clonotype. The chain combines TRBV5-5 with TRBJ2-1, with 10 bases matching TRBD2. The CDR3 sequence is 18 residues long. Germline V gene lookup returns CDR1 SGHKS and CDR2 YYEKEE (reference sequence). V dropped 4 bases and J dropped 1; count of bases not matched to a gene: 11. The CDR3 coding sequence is TGTGCCAGCAGCCTATTGCGAACTAGCGGGAATTCCTACAATGAGCAGTTCTTC. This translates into CASSLLRTSGNSYNEQFF.

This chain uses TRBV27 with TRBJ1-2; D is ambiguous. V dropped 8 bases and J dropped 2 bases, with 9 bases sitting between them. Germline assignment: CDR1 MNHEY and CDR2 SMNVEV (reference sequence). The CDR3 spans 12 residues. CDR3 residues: CASGGHNYGYTF. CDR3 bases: TGTGCCAGCGGAGGGCACAACTATGGCTACACCTTC.

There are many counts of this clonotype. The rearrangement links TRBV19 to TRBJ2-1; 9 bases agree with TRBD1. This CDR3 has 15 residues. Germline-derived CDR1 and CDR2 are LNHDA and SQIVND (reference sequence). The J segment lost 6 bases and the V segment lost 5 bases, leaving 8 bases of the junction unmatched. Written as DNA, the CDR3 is TGTGCCAGTAGTGCGGGACAGGGTAGGGGCAATGAGCAGTTCTTC. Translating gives CASSAGQGRGNEQFF.

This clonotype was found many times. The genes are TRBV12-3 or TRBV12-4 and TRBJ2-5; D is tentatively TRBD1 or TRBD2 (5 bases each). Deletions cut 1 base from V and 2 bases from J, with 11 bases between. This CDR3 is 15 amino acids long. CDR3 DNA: TGTGCCAGCAGTTTAGGTAATGGGGGACAAGAGACCCAGTACTTC. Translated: CASSLGNGGQETQYF.

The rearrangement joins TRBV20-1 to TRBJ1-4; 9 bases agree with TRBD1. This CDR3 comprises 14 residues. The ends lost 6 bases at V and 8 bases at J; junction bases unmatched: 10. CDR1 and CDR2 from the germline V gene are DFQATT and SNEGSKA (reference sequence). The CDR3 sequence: CSAGRTGEIEKLFF. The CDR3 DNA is TGCAGTGCGGGACGGACAGGGGAAATAGAAAAACTGTTTTTT.

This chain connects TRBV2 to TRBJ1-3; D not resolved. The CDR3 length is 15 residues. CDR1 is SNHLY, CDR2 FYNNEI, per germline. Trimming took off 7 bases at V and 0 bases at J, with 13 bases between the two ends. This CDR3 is CASTSDLPSGNTIYF. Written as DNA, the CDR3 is TGTGCCAGCACGTCGGACCTACCCTCTGGAAACACCATATATTTT.